One and the same sample provided the 23 T cell receptor beta chains below, sequenced in a study of Tregs in tolerant kidney transplant recipients. Clones were read by immunoSEQ multiplex PCR, and TCRdb kept only the in-frame ones, dropping some. In total, the table holds more than 45,000 clones. Sample: CD4+ T cells from blood, taken before the transplant. The receptors originated from a human donor who received a combined kidney and bone marrow transplant.

In the case of this clone: The CDR3 end lies 3 residues beyond the end of the read and is filled in from the germline J gene. The chain links TRBV20-1 to TRBJ2-2, with D possibly matching TRBD2 (6 bases). There are 15 residues in the CDR3. Germline values: CDR1 DFQATT, CDR2 SNEGSKA (reference sequence). The V end lost 5 bases, the J end lost 1 base, and 14 bases lay between the germline ends. The covered CDR3 bases are TGCAGTGCTCCGAGGAGCGGGCTGAACACCGGGGAG. Translation: CSAPRSGLNTGE. The full CDR3 protein reads CSAPRSGLNTGELFF.

As to this clone: Sequencing ends 3 residues short of the CDR3 end; the germline J gene provides the rest. The chain uses TRBV7-9 and TRBJ2-1; D unresolved. Germline CDR1 SEHNR, CDR2 FQNEAQ (reference sequence). V was cut by 8 bases and J by 0 bases, with 11 bases left in between. This CDR3 comprises 14 residues. Partial CDR3 DNA: TGTGCCAGCCAACTCTTGAACTCCTACAATGAG. It codes for CASQLLNSYNE. The complete CDR3 reads CASQLLNSYNEQFF.

Comment on this clone: One end of the junction varies from germline; a read error may be responsible. Read sequence stops 3 residues before the CDR3 end, and the germline J gene provides the missing end. The V gene is TRBV4-2, the J gene TRBJ1-2; a possible D gene is TRBD1 (5 bases). The CDR3 runs to 14 residues. Looked up from germline, CDR1 is LGHNA and CDR2 is YNFKEQ. The CDR3 region is CASSQDKGRGGYTF. The sequenced part of the CDR3 DNA is TGCGCCAGCAGCCAAGATAAGGGCCGGGGGGGC.

For this clone: The read halts 3 residues ahead of the CDR3 end, with the missing end drawn from the germline J gene. The chain combines TRBV7-8 with TRBJ2-1; possibly TRBD2 for D (6 bases). With 1 base removed from V and 1 base from J, the gap between germline ends came to 11 bases. CDR1 is SGHVS, CDR2 FQNEAQ, per germline. The CDR3 is made up of 16 amino acids. The sequenced CDR3 bases are TGTGCCAGCAGCTTAGTGCTAGCGCGTTCCTACAATGAG. Translating it yields CASSLVLARSYNE. The full CDR3 is CASSLVLARSYNEQFF.

Comments on this clone: The CDR3 is cut off 3 residues early in the read; its end comes from the germline J gene. The V gene is TRBV20-1, the J gene TRBJ2-1, with D possibly being TRBD1 (5 bases). CDR1 DFQATT and CDR2 SNEGSKA come from the germline V gene (reference sequence). The germline V and J ends were trimmed by 6 bases and 2 bases, with 14 bases remaining between them. This CDR3 is 14 amino acids long. CDR3 amino acids: CSALSRAPYNEQFF. CDR3 DNA, as far as it was read: TGCAGTGCCTTAAGCAGGGCACCCTACAATGAG.

As regards this clone: The CDR3 end lies 3 residues beyond the end of the read and is filled in from the germline J gene. The chain couples TRBV20-1 to TRBJ1-4; TRBD1 might be the D (5 bases). Trimming shortened V by 3 bases and J by 0 bases, and 17 bases separated the two germline ends. The CDR3 has 17 residues. Germline CDR1 DFQATT, CDR2 SNEGSKA (reference sequence). This CDR3 reads CSASPQGTYATNEKLFF. Incomplete CDR3 DNA: TGCAGTGCTAGCCCCCAGGGAACCTACGCAACTAATGAAAAA.

A word on this clone: The sequenced fragment ends 3 residues before the CDR3 boundary, so the rest is inferred from the germline J gene. V usage is TRBV2 and J usage is TRBJ2-7; 9 bases are a match to TRBD1. The germline gives CDR1 SNHLY, CDR2 FYNNEI. The CDR3 is made up of 14 amino acids. J was trimmed by 4 bases and V by 5 bases; bases with no gene match: 6. The part of the CDR3 DNA that was read is TGTGCCAGCAGTTTACCGGGACAGGGATACGAG. It translates to CASSLPGQGYE. The CDR3 as a whole reads CASSLPGQGYEQYF.

In the case of this clone: The read ends 3 residues early relative to the CDR3; the germline J gene fills the gap. The chain recombines TRBV28 with TRBJ2-7, with a possible D match to TRBD1 (5 bases). Trimming removed 5 bases from V and 0 bases from J, with 11 bases in between. This CDR3 contains 14 residues. The germline V gene encodes CDR1 MDHEN and CDR2 SYDVKM. The CDR3 reads CASSRTPFSYEQYF. The CDR3 bases that were read are TGTGCCAGCAGTCGGACACCATTCTCCTACGAG. Full variable domain (rest looked up from reference TRBV28 and TRBJ2-7): DVKVTQSSRYLVKRTGEKVFLECVQDMDHENMFWYRQDPGLGLRLIYFSYDVKMKEKGDIPEGYSVSREKKERFSLILESASTNQTSMYLCASSRTPFSYEQYFGPGTRLTVT.

The CDR3 bases that were read are TGCGCCAGCAGTGCGACGACAGGGGGAAGAAGTGGAAACACC. It specifies CASSATTGGRSGNT. The CDR3 reads in full as CASSATTGGRSGNTIYF. V usage is TRBV5-1 and J usage is TRBJ1-3, with 9 bases aligning to TRBD1. The read ends 3 residues early relative to the CDR3; the germline J gene fills the gap. Looked up from germline, CDR1 is SGHRS and CDR2 is YFSETQ. With V trimmed by 5 bases and J by 3 bases, 12 bases remained unmatched. This CDR3 comprises 17 residues.

A remark on this clone: The CDR3 is cut off 3 residues early in the read; its end comes from the germline J gene. The chain has TRBV6-2 or TRBV6-3 and TRBJ2-5, with D perhaps matching TRBD1 (5 bases). Trimming took off 5 bases at V and 2 bases at J, with 15 bases between the two ends. This CDR3 is built from 15 residues. The germline V gene has CDR1 MNHEY and CDR2 SVGEGT. The part of the CDR3 DNA that was read is TGTGCCAGCAGTCCCCTCAGGCCAGGGCAAGAGACC. The encoded protein is CASSPLRPGQET. The entire CDR3 reads CASSPLRPGQETQYF.

In the case of this clone: The DNA ends 3 residues before the CDR3 does, and the rest of the CDR3 is filled in from the germline J gene. The chain uses TRBV19 and TRBJ2-7; 8 nucleotides match TRBD1. The CDR3 is 15 amino acids. Germline values: CDR1 LNHDA, CDR2 SQIVND (reference sequence). J lost 3 bases, V lost 3 bases, and 7 bases had no gene match. The CDR3 is CASSMARTGRYEQYF. The DNA read from the CDR3 is TGTGCCAGTAGTATGGCTCGGACAGGGCGCTACGAG. Based on the CDR3 plus reference TRBV19 and TRBJ2-7, the full variable domain is DGGITQSPKYLFRKEGQNVTLSCEQNLNHDAMYWYRQDPGQGLRLIYYSQIVNDFQKGDIAEGYSVSREKKESFPLTVTSAQKNPTAFYLCASSMARTGRYEQYFGPGTRLTVT.

About this clone itself: Read coverage stops 3 residues before the CDR3 terminus; the germline J gene supplies the remainder. The chain links TRBV19 to TRBJ2-7, with 9 bases fitting TRBD2. Trimming cost V 4 bases and J 3 bases; bases outside gene matches: 4. The CDR3 has 14 residues. CDR1 LNHDA and CDR2 SQIVND come from the germline V gene (reference sequence). Here the CDR3 reads CASSRLAGFYEQYF. CDR3 DNA (partial): TGTGCCAGTAGTAGGCTAGCGGGGTTCTACGAG.

As regards this clone: The DNA ends 3 residues before the CDR3 does, and the rest of the CDR3 is filled in from the germline J gene. V is TRBV5-1 and J is TRBJ2-2, with 16 bases identical to TRBD2. V trimming: 2 bases; J trimming: 8 bases; junction bases outside the gene matches: 18. The V gene's germline CDR1 is SGHRS and CDR2 YFSETQ. The CDR3 covers 21 residues. The sequenced CDR3 bases are TGCGCCAGCAGCTTCGGACAGGCGGGACTAGCGGGAGGGCTATCCACTGGGGAG. Its translation is CASSFGQAGLAGGLSTGE. The whole CDR3 sequence is CASSFGQAGLAGGLSTGELFF.

Comment on this clone: With the read ending 3 residues before the CDR3 end, the germline J gene is used to fill in that end. The V and J genes are TRBV10-3 and TRBJ1-3, with D possibly TRBD1 on 6 matching bases. The CDR3 length is 15 residues. Germline values: CDR1 ENHRY, CDR2 SYGVKD. V was shortened by 0 bases and J by 6 bases, with 12 bases between the two germline ends. The DNA read from the CDR3 is TGTGCCATCAGTGAGTCGACAGGCTGGAAAAACACC. Its protein product is CAISESTGWKNT. The full CDR3 protein reads CAISESTGWKNTIYF.

About this clone: The CDR3 end lies 3 residues beyond the end of the read and is filled in from the germline J gene. The rearrangement joins TRBV12-3 or TRBV12-4 to TRBJ2-2, with TRBD1 identical over 9 bases. CDR3 length equals 15 residues. V lost 5 bases, J lost 4 bases, and 5 bases stayed unmatched. The CDR3 bases that were read are TGTGCCAGCAGTCAACAGGGGGCGGGCACCGGGGAG. Amino acids: CASSQQGAGTGE. The entire CDR3 is CASSQQGAGTGELFF.

As for this clone: The DNA ends 3 residues before the CDR3 does, and the rest of the CDR3 is filled in from the germline J gene. This rearrangement joins TRBV5-1 to TRBJ2-7; 9 bases line up with TRBD2. Unmatched junction bases numbered 7, after V lost 0 bases and J lost 3 bases. CDR1 and CDR2 (germline): SGHRS, YFSETQ. The CDR3 spans 16 residues. CDR3 in amino acids: CASSLGGTSSYYEQYF. The sequenced CDR3 bases are TGCGCCAGCAGCTTGGGGGGGACTAGCAGTTACTACGAG.

As concerns this clone: The read ends 3 residues shy of where the CDR3 ends; the end is completed using the germline J gene. The chain uses TRBV7-6 and TRBJ2-1; TRBD2 aligns across 10 bases. Germline V CDR1 and CDR2: SGHVS, FNYEAQ. V lost 2 bases to trimming and J lost 2 bases; unmatched junction nucleotides: 0. CDR3 length: 15 residues. CDR3 loop: CASSLTSGTYNEQFF. CDR3 DNA, as far as it was read: TGTGCCAGCAGCTTAACTAGCGGGACCTACAATGAG.

Concerning this clone itself: The read ends 3 residues before the CDR3 terminus; that terminus is restored from the germline J gene. The gene calls are TRBV20-1 and TRBJ1-5; 8 bases align to TRBD1. The germline gives CDR1 DFQATT, CDR2 SNEGSKA (reference sequence). V was clipped by 5 bases and J by 2 bases; unmatched bases: 2. The length of the CDR3 is 13 residues. The CDR3 region is CSAPDRGNQPQHF. The CDR3 DNA, read in part, is TGCAGTGCTCCGGACAGGGGCAATCAGCCC.

Turning to this clone: The observed sequence ends 3 residues before the CDR3 terminus, with the missing tail filled in from the germline J gene. The chain couples TRBV20-1 to TRBJ2-7, with 8 bases aligning to TRBD2. Trimming removed 3 bases from V and 4 bases from J; junction bases left unmatched: 14. The germline V gene has CDR1 DFQATT and CDR2 SNEGSKA (reference sequence). The CDR3 is made up of 16 amino acids. This CDR3 is CSASPDLAGDVYEQYF. Incomplete CDR3 DNA: TGCAGTGCTAGTCCGGACCTAGCGGGCGATGTTTACGAG.

About this clone: The read stops 3 residues short of the end of the CDR3; the missing end is completed from the germline J gene. The chain employs TRBV7-2 and TRBJ2-1; 11 bases match TRBD1. CDR3 size: 15 residues. Trimming removed 5 bases from V and 6 bases from J; junction bases left unmatched: 6. Germline V lookup: CDR1 SGHTA, CDR2 FQGNSA. The CDR3 reads CASSPDRGPSNEQFF. The CDR3 bases that were read are TGTGCCAGCAGCCCGGACAGGGGGCCGTCCAATGAG. The full variable domain, rest sourced from reference TRBV7-2 and TRBJ2-1, is GAGVSQSPSNKVTEKGKDVELRCDPISGHTALYWYRQSLGQGLEFLIYFQGNSAPDKSGLPSDRFSAERTGGSVSTLTIQRTQQEDSAVYLCASSPDRGPSNEQFFGPGTRLTVL.

Remarks on this clone: The CDR3 end falls 3 residues outside the read, so it is completed with the germline J gene. The rearrangement links TRBV7-2 to TRBJ2-1, with D maybe TRBD1 (5 bases). CDR3 length: 13 residues. Germline CDR1 reads SGHTA; CDR2 reads FQGNSA. The germline V and J ends were trimmed by 4 bases and 3 bases, with 7 bases remaining between them. The CDR3 DNA, read in part, is TGTGCCAGCAGCTCAGGACACTACAATGAG. This sequence encodes CASSSGHYNE. The full CDR3 is CASSSGHYNEQFF.

As for this clone: The sequenced fragment ends 3 residues before the CDR3 boundary, so the rest is inferred from the germline J gene. The chain carries TRBV19 and TRBJ2-3, with 8 nucleotides matching TRBD1. This CDR3 contains 18 residues. J gave up 2 bases and V 2 bases, and 12 bases lay outside the gene matches. Germline-derived CDR1 and CDR2 are LNHDA and SQIVND (reference sequence). The CDR3 sequence is CASSIWAGTGASTDTQYF. Partial CDR3 DNA: TGTGCCAGTAGTATATGGGCCGGGACAGGAGCCTCCACAGATACG.

Points on this clone: Read data end 3 residues before the CDR3 end; the end is taken from the germline J gene. V gene TRBV5-1 combines with J gene TRBJ2-7, with 10 positions matching TRBD1. V was pared by 3 bases and J by 3 bases, with 3 bases of the junction left unmatched. Germline V CDR1 and CDR2: SGHRS, YFSETQ. This CDR3 region has 14 residues. The CDR3 here is CASSSWDRGYEQYF. CDR3 DNA (partial): TGCGCCAGCAGCTCTTGGGACAGGGGCTACGAG.